Listed here is a single T cell receptor beta chain. The sample is drawn from a study of blood T cell repertoires in COVID-19. At the level of the study: The samples span acute and convalescent COVID-19 from the United States, Italy and Spain. Sources were T cells, B-cell-depleted T cells, or PBMCs; the material itself was cDNA or gDNA.

In the original processing: Amplification of reference gene primers was used by the study to estimate nucleated cell counts. Profiling relied on immunoSEQ multiplex PCR, and the TCRdb table lists in-frame clones only, not all of them. Clone size and the V and J calls come from that table; the DNA yielded D and trimming. The sample holds approximately 150,000 clones; over 85% are singletons and the top ten take roughly 2.1%. Germline lookup yields CDR1 LGHDT and CDR2 YNNKEL (reference sequence). V was clipped by 4 bases and J by 7 bases, with 5 bases between them. This CDR3 comprises 11 residues. Seattle-derived patients entered the study during active infection and were followed longitudinally.

The chain has TRBV3-1 (or the pseudogene TRBV3-2) and TRBJ1-5, with D unclear. Material: peripheral blood. This receptor was taken from a woman in her sixties with COVID-19, enrolled during active disease. The chain's CDR3 is CASSRRQPQHF. The CDR3 bases are TGTGCCAGCAGCCGTCGGCAGCCCCAGCATTTT.